This is a list of T cell receptor beta chains from one sample in a study of control samples from healthy donors and cancer patients. The table came from immunoSEQ multiplex PCR; TCRdb's copy has only in-frame clones and leaves some out. Of 120,000 or so clones detected, about nine tenths appear once; the ten largest clones hold roughly 2.7%. The specimen was blood. The receptor source for this set is a man younger than 35 in good health. Both conserved end residues are part of each CDR3. A D gene is named only where the DNA matches it firmly. Some rows mark clone size as missing; the rest say once, few, many or name a class of expanded clone.

v_gene,d_gene,abundance,j_gene,CDR3aa,CDR3nt
TRBV7-2,.,.,TRBJ1-1,CASSKPTGTNTEAFF,TGTGCCAGCAGCAAGCCTACAGGGACTAACACTGAAGCTTTCTTT
TRBV21-1,.,.,TRBJ1-4,CASSIRGASTNEKLFF,TGTGCCAGCAGCATACGTGGCGCCTCAACTAATGAAAAACTGTTTTTT
TRBV2,.,.,TRBJ2-7,CASSEGQYEQYF,TGTGCCAGCAGTGAAGGTCAGTACGAGCAGTACTTC
TRBV9,TRBD2,.,TRBJ2-2,CASRDGLAETGELFF,TGTGCCAGCAGAGACGGACTAGCGGAAACCGGGGAGCTGTTTTTT
TRBV28,.,.,TRBJ1-2,CASTFTGIYGYTF,TGTGCCAGCACCTTCACAGGAATCTATGGCTACACCTTC
TRBV5-1,TRBD1,.,TRBJ1-1,CASSTQGAGTEAFF,TGCGCCAGCAGCACACAGGGGGCGGGCACTGAAGCTTTCTTT
TRBV6-1,.,once,TRBJ2-3,CASSEGSDTQYF,TGTGCCAGCAGTGAAGGTTCAGATACGCAGTATTTT
TRBV2,TRBD1,.,TRBJ1-3,CASSEDRSRLNTIYF,TGTGCCAGCAGTGAGGACAGGTCTCGCCTAAACACCATATATTTT
TRBV6-5,.,once,TRBJ1-6,CASSLGTGSYSPLHF,TGTGCCAGCAGTTTAGGTACCGGTAGTTATTCACCCCTCCACTTT
TRBV7-6,.,.,TRBJ1-5,CASSSRPGSNQPQHF,TGTGCCAGCAGCTCAAGACCGGGTAGCAATCAGCCCCAGCATTTT
TRBV25-1,.,.,TRBJ2-1,CATSLASYNEQFF,TGTGCCACCTCCCTAGCCTCGTACAATGAGCAGTTCTTC
TRBV5-1,.,.,TRBJ2-3,CASSWERDGVLITDTQYF,TGCGCCAGCAGCTGGGAAAGGGATGGGGTACTTATCACAGATACGCAGTATTTT
TRBV28,TRBD1,.,TRBJ2-3,CASTSNRGDTQYF,TGTGCCAGCACCTCCAACAGGGGAGATACGCAGTATTTT
TRBV10-3,TRBD2,.,TRBJ2-5,CAISEFDSGRIEETQYF,TGTGCCATCAGTGAGTTTGATAGCGGGAGGATCGAAGAGACCCAGTACTTC
TRBV19,.,.,TRBJ1-5,CASSTRNQPQHF,TGTGCCAGTAGTACCCGAAATCAGCCCCAGCATTTT
TRBV10-2,TRBD1,.,TRBJ1-6,CASRAGTGVSPLHF,TGCGCCAGCAGAGCCGGGACAGGGGTATCACCCCTCCACTTT
TRBV7-2,.,once,TRBJ1-3,CATSKYGENTIYF,TGTGCCACCTCAAAGTATGGCGAAAACACCATATATTTT
TRBV9,.,.,TRBJ2-3,CASSYSTDTQYF,TGTGCCTCGAGCTACAGCACAGATACGCAGTATTTT
TRBV5-6,.,.,TRBJ2-5,CASTLGGAGWTQYF,TGTGCCAGCACCCTGGGGGGGGCGGGATGGACCCAGTACTTC
TRBV28,.,.,TRBJ1-1,CASKPTGSTEAFF,TGTGCCAGCAAGCCCACAGGGTCCACTGAAGCTTTCTTT
TRBV4-3,.,.,TRBJ1-5,CASSQVRYSNQPQHF,TGCGCCAGCAGCCAAGTGCGCTATAGCAATCAGCCCCAGCATTTT
TRBV30,TRBD1,.,TRBJ1-4,CAWSHGTGKEKLFF,TGTGCCTGGAGTCATGGGACAGGGAAAGAAAAACTGTTTTTT
TRBV5-4,.,.,TRBJ2-2,CASSLVLQAQTGGELFF,TGTGCCAGCAGCTTGGTTCTGCAGGCCCAAACTGGCGGGGAGCTGTTTTTT
TRBV28,.,.,TRBJ1-3,CASSLTGIGNTIYF,TGTGCCAGCAGTTTAACAGGGATAGGAAACACCATATATTTT
TRBV24-1,.,.,TRBJ2-4,CATSDFTHEVGKNIQYF,TGTGCCACCAGTGATTTCACCCATGAGGTTGGCAAAAACATTCAGTACTTC
TRBV7-9,.,.,TRBJ1-1,CASSRGGQGKAEAFF,TGTGCCAGCAGCCGCGGGGGGCAGGGAAAAGCTGAAGCTTTCTTT
TRBV11-1,.,.,TRBJ1-6,CASSLKTGDSPLHF,TGTGCCAGCAGCTTAAAGACGGGGGATTCACCCCTCCACTTT
TRBV9,TRBD2,.,TRBJ2-7,CASSQSGSSYEQYF,TGTGCCAGCAGCCAGAGCGGGAGCTCCTACGAGCAGTACTTC
TRBV6-5,TRBD2,once,TRBJ2-1,CASSYLAGGTYNEQFF,TGTGCCAGCAGTTACTTAGCGGGAGGCACCTACAATGAGCAGTTCTTC
TRBV3-1/TRBV3-2,.,.,TRBJ2-7,CASSQEGQYLRF,TGTGCCAGCAGCCAAGAAGGACAGTATCTTCGGTTC
TRBV5-5,.,.,TRBJ2-1,CASSSRQRGYNEQFF,TGTGCCAGCAGCTCAAGACAGAGGGGATACAATGAGCAGTTCTTC
TRBV5-8,.,few,TRBJ1-5,CASSLESGHLAGPQHF,TGTGCCAGCAGCTTGGAATCCGGACACCTGGCAGGCCCCCAGCATTTT
TRBV4-1,.,once,TRBJ1-6,CASSQGGVSPLHF,TGCGCCAGCAGCCAAGGGGGAGTTTCACCCCTCCACTTT
TRBV7-2,TRBD1,.,TRBJ1-2,CASSLERTGHGYTF,TGTGCCAGCAGCTTAGAACGGACAGGGCATGGCTACACCTTC
TRBV11-3,.,.,TRBJ1-1,CASSPRAGNTEAFF,TGTGCCAGCAGCCCCCGGGCGGGGAACACTGAAGCTTTCTTT
TRBV27,TRBD2,.,TRBJ2-2,CASSLDSGRPLGAGELFF,TGTGCCAGCAGTTTAGATAGCGGGAGGCCCTTGGGGGCCGGGGAGCTGTTTTTT
TRBV6-6,.,.,TRBJ1-1,CASSYSIDGTEAFF,TGTGCCAGCAGTTACTCTATTGACGGCACTGAAGCTTTCTTT
TRBV30,.,.,TRBJ2-5,CAWSVGGQETQYF,TGTGCCTGGAGTGTTGGCGGTCAAGAGACCCAGTACTTC
TRBV6-5,.,.,TRBJ1-2,CASSYLVDRFYGYTF,TGTGCCAGCAGTTACCTCGTGGACAGATTCTATGGCTACACCTTC
TRBV19,.,.,TRBJ2-5,CASSPNPSGETQYF,TGTGCCAGTAGTCCGAACCCCTCTGGAGAGACCCAGTACTTC
TRBV10-3,.,.,TRBJ1-6,CAISDRGHYNSPLHF,TGTGCCATCAGTGACAGGGGCCACTATAATTCACCCCTCCACTTT
TRBV6-2/TRBV6-3,TRBD2,.,TRBJ2-3,CASSYPGTTSTDTQYF,TGTGCCAGCAGTTATCCCGGGACTACTAGCACAGATACGCAGTATTTT
TRBV2,.,once,TRBJ1-5,CASSEALQGPNSNQPQHF,TGTGCCAGCAGTGAAGCGCTTCAGGGGCCTAATAGCAATCAGCCCCAGCATTTT
TRBV7-2,.,.,TRBJ2-2,CASSLKGARELFF,TGTGCCAGCAGCTTAAAAGGGGCGCGGGAGCTGTTTTTT
TRBV7-2,TRBD1,.,TRBJ1-2,CASSLGQGANYGYTF,TGTGCCAGCAGCTTAGGGCAGGGGGCTAACTATGGCTACACCTTC
TRBV30,.,.,TRBJ1-1,CAWSRATRTEAFF,TGTGCCTGGAGTAGGGCCACGAGGACTGAAGCTTTCTTT
TRBV7-2,.,.,TRBJ2-3,CASSWERNTDTQYF,TGTGCCAGCAGCTGGGAGCGGAACACAGATACGCAGTATTTT
TRBV14,TRBD1,.,TRBJ1-3,CASSQGGQGLSGNTIYF,TGTGCCAGCAGCCAGGGGGGACAGGGCCTCTCTGGAAACACCATATATTTT
TRBV5-5,.,.,TRBJ2-3,CASSHLGHWCTQYF,TGTGCCAGCAGCCACCTGGGTCATTGGTGTACGCAGTATTTT
TRBV7-3,.,.,TRBJ2-3,CASSFPFEGGDPDTQYF,TGTGCCAGCAGCTTCCCCTTTGAGGGGGGGGACCCAGATACGCAGTATTTT
TRBV2,.,.,TRBJ2-7,CASSEPGVAYEQYF,TGTGCCAGCAGTGAACCCGGGGTCGCCTACGAGCAGTACTTC
TRBV14,.,.,TRBJ1-2,CASSRGVYGYTF,TGTGCCAGCAGCCGAGGGGTCTATGGCTACACCTTC
TRBV7-9,.,.,TRBJ2-1,CASSSSWRQGGSSYNEQFF,TGTGCCAGCAGCTCGTCCTGGCGGCAGGGGGGGAGCTCCTACAATGAGCAGTTCTTC
TRBV4-1,.,.,TRBJ1-2,CASSPGGYGYTF,TGCGCCAGCAGCCCAGGTGGCTATGGCTACACCTTC
TRBV5-6,.,.,TRBJ2-2,CASSFSGIGELFF,TGTGCCAGCAGCTTCTCAGGTATCGGGGAGCTGTTTTTT
TRBV18,.,.,TRBJ1-2,CASSPPSGLNYGYTF,TGTGCCAGCTCACCACCGTCAGGACTTAACTATGGCTACACCTTC
TRBV7-9,.,.,TRBJ2-5,CASSLVNLIAGETQYF,TGTGCCAGCAGCTTAGTCAATCTCATCGCGGGAGAGACCCAGTACTTC